The source of this T cell receptor beta chain is a study of tumor-infiltrating lymphocytes in localized non-small cell lung cancer (dated by TCRdb to the early 2020s). Background for the entire study: Several histologies were represented in the cohort, which also included both smokers and never-smokers as well as patients whose samples were collected after neoadjuvant chemotherapy. The paired tumor versus uninvolved lung comparison of immunoSEQ T-cell fraction included roughly 50 patients. In total, the ICON cohort was made up of around 140 surgical patients who had localized non-small cell lung cancer and whose tumors were resected. Each patient provided resected tumor tissue plus uninvolved lung tissue from the same patient, with the uninvolved lung tissue described as non-adjacent to the tumor. The same patients underwent several integrated assays, with TCR sequencing performed together with flow cytometry, multiplex immunofluorescence, RNA-seq, exome sequencing and proteomics. Overall results and qualifications from the work: Since assay coverage differed from patient to patient depending on how much tissue was available, TCR sequencing was done for only a subset of the cohort. Because different pieces of the same tissue were used for different assays, technical variation could not be separated from intratumor heterogeneity. The TCR-derived T-cell fraction showed no difference between the flow cytometry-defined immunotypes IM1 (good prognosis) and IM2 (poor prognosis). In line with immunofluorescence CD3 counts, TCRbeta sequencing supported higher T cell infiltration in tumors compared with uninvolved lung tissue.

TCR sequencing with the immunoSEQ assay provided the T-cell fraction in tumor and uninvolved lung tissue. Per the original workflow: To analyze survival, patients were divided into a high T-cell fraction group (upper tertile) and a low T-cell fraction group (lower two tertiles), and the two groups were compared using a log-rank test. A signed-rank test was used to test paired tumor versus uninvolved lung differences in T-cell fraction. Here the immuneACCESS table is served through TCRdb, limited to in-frame sequences with V and J called. Missing clones are a known gap in these copies; in checked studies unresolved V genes cover under half, and the rest lacks a known reason. Clone size and the V and J calls come from that table; the DNA yielded D and trimming. This sample comprises approximately 8,700 clones, approximately 84% of them detected only once. The ten largest clones capture about 6.9% of the sample.

The germline V gene encodes CDR1 SGHTA and CDR2 FQGNSA. V and J are truncated by 5 bases and 7 bases respectively, leaving an intervening sequence of 21 bases. The CDR3, from cysteine to phenylalanine, totals 15 residues. Solely the CDR3 DNA is kept, with 45 bases framed from the first base. Patient enrollment in ICON started in the first half of 2016, and the final patient was enrolled in late 2018. From a subcohort of 76 patients, fresh tumor and matched uninvolved tissue were collected for in-depth immune analyses, including TCR sequencing. TCR sequencing was performed on DNA isolated from bulk tissue, without cell sorting. For this clone: Its antigen remains unidentified. No base qualities exist here, and no much larger clone lies one base off it.

The rearrangement combines TRBV7-2 with TRBJ2-7; the D gene cannot be resolved beyond TRBD1 or TRBD2, each matching 5 bases. The sequence was obtained from a human donor with non-small cell lung cancer. The source material was uninvolved lung tissue not adjacent to the tumor. At the DNA level, the sequence is TGTGCCAGCAGCCCCAGGGCTAGCCTGGCAGGAGAGCAGTACTTC. Translated, it gives CASSPRASLAGEQYF.